The clone carrying this T cell receptor (beta chain) showed up just a few times. Its antigen remains unidentified. The record originates from a study of T cells after yellow fever vaccination. Study context: Where fractions had low cell numbers, libraries were prepared from them with the SMART-Seq v4 Ultra Low Input RNA kit. Study-wide findings and caveats: Reappearance after the booster was observed for most primary-vaccination clones (about 96% CD4, almost 90% CD8). A weaker but faster secondary response was observed, peaking on day 5 versus 15.

TCRdb re-called the 5' RACE reads through MiXCR, storing one row per CDR3 protein. The profile covers hundreds of thousands of distinct CDR3 sequences, with around a sixth appearing a single time and around 17% taken by the ten largest. The sample here was PBMCs, taken before the yellow fever booster vaccination. The TCR comes from a man aged 18 to 35 who received the YFV17D yellow fever vaccine.

The CDR3 DNA reads TGTGCCAGCAGCGTCGCCCAGGGCGGGGGCTACACCTTC. It translates to CASSVAQGGGYTF. V gene TRBV9 combines with J gene TRBJ1-2; tentatively, D is TRBD1 (5 bases). The CDR3 runs 13 residues. V was cut by 2 bases and J by 8 bases, with 13 bases left in between. Germline V lookup: CDR1 SGDLS, CDR2 YYNGEE. Supplemented by reference TRBV9 and TRBJ1-2, the full variable domain reads DSGVTQTPKHLITATGQRVTLRCSPRSGDLSVYWYQQSLDQGLQFLIQYYNGEERAKGNILERFSAQQFPDLHSELNLSSLELGDSALYFCASSVAQGGGYTFGSGTRLTVV.